This T cell receptor (beta chain) was recovered during a study of blood T cell repertoires in COVID-19. The wider study: COVID-19 samples from acute and convalescent phases originated in the United States, Italy and Spain.

The study counted Cohort 3 donors as recovered given two negative PCRs, clearance, or symptom resolution. V was pared by 6 bases and J by 2 bases, with 14 bases between. The CDR3 contains 15 residues. Germline V gene sequence: CDR1 SGHRS, CDR2 YFSETQ. TCRdb's table, derived via immunoSEQ multiplex PCR, lists solely in-frame clones and lacks some. The sample has a few hundred thousand clones; around 89% are singletons. The rearrangement links TRBV5-1 to TRBJ2-2; a possible D gene is TRBD2 (5 bases). Material: PBMCs or T cells enriched from blood (not recorded which). The clonotype comes from a man between 35 and 55 years old who had recovered from COVID-19. In DNA, the CDR3 is TGCGCCAGCACCTCTAGAGCGGTCAACACCGGGGAGCTGTTTTTT. This gives the protein CASTSRAVNTGELFF.